This TCR beta chain emerged from a study of response to subunit inactivated influenza vaccine. Study-level results: The authors proposed limited new T cell recruitment per seasonal influenza vaccination.

The V and J ends lost 0 bases and 11 bases, in that order; junction bases with no gene match: 5. The germline V gene encodes CDR1 SGHKS and CDR2 YYEKEE (reference sequence). CDR3 length: 13 residues. Of note for this clonotype: The antigen remains unidentified.

One entry per CDR3 protein, called by TCRdb with MiXCR from the RT-PCR reads. This sample has 650,000 to 800,000 distinct CDR3 sequences, with around 14% found just once. The J gene is TRBJ1-5, the V gene TRBV5-5; the match to TRBD1 covers 7 bases. The sequence was obtained from a man aged 50-59 years who received an inactivated influenza vaccine. The sequencing used PBMCs from blood, collected roughly 2 weeks before vaccination. CDR3 in amino acids: CASSLEGTVAQHF. The CDR3 DNA sequence: TGTGCCAGCAGCTTGGAGGGGACAGTCGCCCAGCATTTT.